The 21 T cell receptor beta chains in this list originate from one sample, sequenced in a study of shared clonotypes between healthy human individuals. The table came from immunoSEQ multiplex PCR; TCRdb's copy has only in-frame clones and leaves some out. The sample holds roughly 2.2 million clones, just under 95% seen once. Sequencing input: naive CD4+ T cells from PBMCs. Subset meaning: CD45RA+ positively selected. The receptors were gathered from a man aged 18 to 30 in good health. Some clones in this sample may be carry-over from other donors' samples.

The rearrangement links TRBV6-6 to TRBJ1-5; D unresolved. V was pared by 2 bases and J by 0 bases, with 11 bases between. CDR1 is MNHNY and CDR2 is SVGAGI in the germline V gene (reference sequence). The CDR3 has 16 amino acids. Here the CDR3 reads CASSYTNGYSNQPQHF. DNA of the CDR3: TGTGCCAGCAGTTACACGAACGGATATAGCAATCAGCCCCAGCATTTT.

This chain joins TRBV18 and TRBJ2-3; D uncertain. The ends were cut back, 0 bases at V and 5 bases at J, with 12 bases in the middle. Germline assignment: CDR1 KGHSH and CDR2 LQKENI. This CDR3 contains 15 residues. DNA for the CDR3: TGTGCCAGCTCACCACCTTCAGTGGGTGGAGATACGCAGTATTTT. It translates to CASSPPSVGGDTQYF.

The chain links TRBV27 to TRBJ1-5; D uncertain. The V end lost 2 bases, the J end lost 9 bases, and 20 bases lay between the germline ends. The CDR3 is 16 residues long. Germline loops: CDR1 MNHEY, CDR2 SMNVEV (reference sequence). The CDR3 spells CASSLVFPRALGPQHF. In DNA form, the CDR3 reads TGTGCCAGCAGTTTAGTCTTTCCTAGGGCTCTGGGGCCCCAGCATTTT.

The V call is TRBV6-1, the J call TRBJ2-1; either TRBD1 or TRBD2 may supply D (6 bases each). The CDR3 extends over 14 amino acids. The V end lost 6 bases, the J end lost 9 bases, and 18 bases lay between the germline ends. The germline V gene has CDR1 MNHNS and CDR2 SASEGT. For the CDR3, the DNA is TGTGCCAGCAGAGACAGGCTCGCAGCGGGTGAGCAGTTCTTC. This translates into CASRDRLAAGEQFF.

In DNA, the CDR3 is TGTGCCAGCTCACCATGGGGTACGTCGGGAGGCACAGATACGCAGTATTTT. This translates into CASSPWGTSGGTDTQYF. V and J are TRBV18 and TRBJ2-3; D possibly corresponds to TRBD2 (6 bases). Germline CDR1 is KGHSH and CDR2 is LQKENI. The CDR3 covers 17 residues. V shed 2 bases and J shed 1 base, with 16 bases lying between them.

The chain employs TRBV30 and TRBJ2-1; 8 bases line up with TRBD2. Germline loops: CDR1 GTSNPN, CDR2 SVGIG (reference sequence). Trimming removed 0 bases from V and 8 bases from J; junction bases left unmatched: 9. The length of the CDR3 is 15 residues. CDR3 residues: CAWSVLAVPVDEQFF. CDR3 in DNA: TGTGCCTGGAGTGTACTAGCGGTACCGGTAGATGAGCAGTTCTTC.

CDR3 coding DNA: TGTGCCAGCAGTTCCCCTACAGGGGGCACGACCAAACTGTTTTTT. Its translation: CASSSPTGGTTKLFF. The chain employs TRBV6-5 and TRBJ1-4, with 9 nucleotides matching TRBD1. The CDR3 runs to 15 residues. With V trimmed by 4 bases and J by 11 bases, 11 bases remained unmatched. Germline CDR1 and CDR2: MNHEY and SVGAGI.

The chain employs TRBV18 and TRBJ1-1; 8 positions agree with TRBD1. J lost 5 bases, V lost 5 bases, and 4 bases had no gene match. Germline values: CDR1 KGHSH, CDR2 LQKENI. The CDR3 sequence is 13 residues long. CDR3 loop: CASSEDRGTEAFF. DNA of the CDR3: TGTGCCAGCTCAGAAGACAGGGGAACTGAAGCTTTCTTT.

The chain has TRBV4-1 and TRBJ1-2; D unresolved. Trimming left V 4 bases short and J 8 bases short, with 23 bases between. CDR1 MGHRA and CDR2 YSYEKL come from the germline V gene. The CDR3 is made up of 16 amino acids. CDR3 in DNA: TGCGCCAGCAGCCGGACCTCGGGAGGGCGGCTTGTCGGCTACACCTTC. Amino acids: CASSRTSGGRLVGYTF.

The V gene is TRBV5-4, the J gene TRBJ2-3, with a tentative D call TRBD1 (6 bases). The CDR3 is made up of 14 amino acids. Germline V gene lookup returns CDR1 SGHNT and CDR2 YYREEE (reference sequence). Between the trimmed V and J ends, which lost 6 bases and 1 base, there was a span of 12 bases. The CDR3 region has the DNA TGTGCCAGCACCCACAGGGCTGGCACAGATACGCAGTATTTT. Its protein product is CASTHRAGTDTQYF.

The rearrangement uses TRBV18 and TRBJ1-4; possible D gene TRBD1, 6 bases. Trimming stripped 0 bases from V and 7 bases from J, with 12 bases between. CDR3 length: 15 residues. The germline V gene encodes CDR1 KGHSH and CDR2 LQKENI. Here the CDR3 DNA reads TGTGCCAGCTCACCACCATCACAGGGTGCTGAAAAACTGTTTTTT. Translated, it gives CASSPPSQGAEKLFF.

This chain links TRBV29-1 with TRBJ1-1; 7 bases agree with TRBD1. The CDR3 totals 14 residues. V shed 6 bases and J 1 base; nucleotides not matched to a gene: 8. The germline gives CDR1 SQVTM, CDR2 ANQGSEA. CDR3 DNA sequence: TGCAGCGTACGATCCGGGACAGCGAACACTGAAGCTTTCTTT. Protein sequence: CSVRSGTANTEAFF.

CDR3 in amino acids: CASSPTGGPGNTIYF. The CDR3 region has the DNA TGTGCCAGCTCACCAACGGGGGGGCCTGGAAACACCATATATTTT. This rearrangement joins TRBV18 to TRBJ1-3, with D possibly TRBD1 on 6 matching bases. Germline V gene data show CDR1 as KGHSH and CDR2 as LQKENI. The V end was cut by 2 bases, the J end by 2 bases, with 10 bases between. CDR3 length equals 15 residues.

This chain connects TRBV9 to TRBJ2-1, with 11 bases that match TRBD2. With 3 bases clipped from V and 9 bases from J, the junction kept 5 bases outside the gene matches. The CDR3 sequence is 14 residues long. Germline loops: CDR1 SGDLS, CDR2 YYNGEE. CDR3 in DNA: TGTGCCAGCAGCGCCACTAGCGGGAGTGCTGAGCAGTTCTTC. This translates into CASSATSGSAEQFF.

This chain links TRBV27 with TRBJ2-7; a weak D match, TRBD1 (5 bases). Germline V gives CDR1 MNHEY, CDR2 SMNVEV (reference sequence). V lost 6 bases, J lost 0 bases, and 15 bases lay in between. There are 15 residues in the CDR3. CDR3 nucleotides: TGTGCCAGCAGAAAAACTCAGGGCGCCTCCTACGAGCAGTACTTC. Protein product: CASRKTQGASYEQYF.

Here the CDR3 reads CASSPLSGRGSSGNTIYF. The CDR3 DNA reads as TGTGCCAGCAGCCCCCTCTCTGGTAGGGGAAGCTCTGGAAACACCATATATTTT. The chain employs TRBV7-2 and TRBJ1-3; possible D gene TRBD1, 5 bases. Trimming shortened V by 5 bases and J by 0 bases, and 20 bases separated the two germline ends. Germline V CDR1 and CDR2: SGHTA, FQGNSA. The CDR3 is made up of 18 amino acids.

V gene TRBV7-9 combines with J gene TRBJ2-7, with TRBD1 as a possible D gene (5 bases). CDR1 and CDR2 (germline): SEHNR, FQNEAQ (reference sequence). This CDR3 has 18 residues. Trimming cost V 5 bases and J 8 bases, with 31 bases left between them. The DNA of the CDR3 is TGTGCCAGCAGCCTCCCTGGAACACAGGTCCTCTCCGATCGTCAGCAGTACTTC. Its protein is CASSLPGTQVLSDRQQYF. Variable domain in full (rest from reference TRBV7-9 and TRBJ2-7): DTGVSQNPRHKITKRGQNVTFRCDPISEHNRLYWYRQTLGQGPEFLTYFQNEAQLEKSRLLSDRFSAERPKGSFSTLEIQRTEQGDSAMYLCASSLPGTQVLSDRQQYFGPGTRLTVT.

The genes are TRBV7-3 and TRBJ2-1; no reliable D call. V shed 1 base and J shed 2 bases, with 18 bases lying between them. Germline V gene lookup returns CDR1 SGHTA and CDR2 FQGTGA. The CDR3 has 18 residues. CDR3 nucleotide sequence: TGTGCCAGCAGCTTAATGTCCGTGGCAAACTACCCCTACAATGAGCAGTTCTTC. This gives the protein CASSLMSVANYPYNEQFF.

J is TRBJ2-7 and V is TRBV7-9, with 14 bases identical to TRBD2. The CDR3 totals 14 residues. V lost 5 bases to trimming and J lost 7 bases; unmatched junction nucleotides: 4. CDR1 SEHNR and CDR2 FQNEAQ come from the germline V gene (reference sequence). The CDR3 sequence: CASSGTSGSGEQYF. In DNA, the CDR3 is TGTGCCAGCAGCGGGACTAGCGGGAGTGGAGAGCAGTACTTC.

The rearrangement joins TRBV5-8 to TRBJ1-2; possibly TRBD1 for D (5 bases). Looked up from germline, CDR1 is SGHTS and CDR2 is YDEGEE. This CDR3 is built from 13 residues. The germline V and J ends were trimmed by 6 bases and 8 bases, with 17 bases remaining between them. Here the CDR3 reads CASTLWGFGGYTF. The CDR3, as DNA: TGTGCCAGCACCCTCTGGGGGTTCGGGGGCTACACCTTC.

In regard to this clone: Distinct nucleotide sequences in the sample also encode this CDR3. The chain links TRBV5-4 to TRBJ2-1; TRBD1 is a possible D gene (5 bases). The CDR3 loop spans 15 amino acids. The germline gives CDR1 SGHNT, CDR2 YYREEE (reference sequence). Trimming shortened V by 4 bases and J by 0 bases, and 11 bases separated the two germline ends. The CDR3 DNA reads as TGTGCCAGCAGCCCAGGACAAAGCTCCTACAATGAGCAGTTCTTC. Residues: CASSPGQSSYNEQFF.